The 19 T cell receptor beta chains in this list originate from one sample, sequenced in a study of shared clonotypes between healthy human individuals (dated by TCRdb to the early 2020s). CD8 naive samples were CD45RO-negative cells positively selected for CCR7, giving a CD45RA+CCR7+ population that excluded TemRA cells. To prepare the library, the immunoSEQ multiplex PCR assay was applied. Sourced from immuneACCESS, this table was stored by TCRdb with only in-frame sequences that have V and J called. A share of the clones is absent; for the studies checked, an unresolved V gene accounts for under half, and the remainder has no known explanation. The sample table lists about 2 million clones, about 95% of them with a count of one. The ten largest clonotypes hold around 1.2% of the sample. Sequencing input: naive CD8+ T cells sorted from blood. The sample's cell subset or site, from its label and the paper: CD45RA+CCR7+. These receptors were collected from a man between 18 and 29 years old in good health.

This clone occurred once. The chain couples TRBV11-2 to TRBJ2-1, with TRBD2 matching 9 bases. The length of the CDR3 is 16 residues. Germline trimming cut 5 bases from V and 0 bases from J; bases unmatched to any gene: 5. Germline CDR1 SGHAT, CDR2 FQNNGV. The CDR3 loop reads CASSLLAGSSYNEQFF. The CDR3, as DNA: TGTGCCAGCAGCCTGCTAGCGGGGAGCTCCTACAATGAGCAGTTCTTC.

The chain uses TRBV5-8 and TRBJ2-2; D might be TRBD1 (6 bases). This CDR3 comprises 14 residues. The germline gives CDR1 SGHTS, CDR2 YDEGEE. V lost 3 bases, J lost 3 bases, and 9 bases lay in between. CDR3 nucleotides: TGTGCCAGCAGCTACTGGACAGACACCGGGGAGCTGTTTTTT. As protein: CASSYWTDTGELFF.

This clone came up once. This chain uses TRBV9 with TRBJ2-5; 10 bases are shared with TRBD2. The trim removed 4 bases at V and 5 bases at J, leaving 14 bases unmatched. Per germline, CDR1 SGDLS and CDR2 YYNGEE. The CDR3 loop spans 17 amino acids. The CDR3 reads CASSPGLADLGGETQYF. In nucleotides, the CDR3 is TGTGCCAGCAGCCCCGGACTAGCGGACCTGGGGGGGGAGACCCAGTACTTC.

For this clone: Within the sample, other DNA sequences also encode this same CDR3. The V call is TRBV28, the J call TRBJ2-2; no definite D call. This CDR3 spans 14 amino acids. Trimming cost V 2 bases and J 1 base, with 5 bases left between them. The germline V gene has CDR1 MDHEN and CDR2 SYDVKM. CDR3 DNA: TGTGCCAGCAGTTTAAGGCAGAACACCGGGGAGCTGTTTTTT. Translating it yields CASSLRQNTGELFF.

This chain joins TRBV29-1 and TRBJ2-5, with 8 bases that match TRBD1. V gave up 1 base and J gave up 4 bases; unmatched junction bases: 17. The CDR3 runs 18 residues. Germline V gene lookup returns CDR1 SQVTM and CDR2 ANQGSEA. The DNA for the CDR3 is TGCAGCGTTGAAGGGGCCCCGGAGGACAGGGATACTGTAGAGACCCAGTACTTC. Its translation: CSVEGAPEDRDTVETQYF.

Regarding this clone: Other nucleotide sequences in the sample specify the same CDR3. The rearrangement uses TRBV7-9 and TRBJ1-1; TRBD1 aligns across 7 bases. The CDR3 is made up of 15 amino acids. CDR1 SEHNR and CDR2 FQNEAQ come from the germline V gene (reference sequence). V lost 5 bases, J lost 0 bases, and 6 bases stayed unmatched. CDR3 in amino acids: CASSPRQGMNTEAFF. The CDR3 nucleotides are TGTGCCAGCAGCCCCCGACAGGGCATGAACACTGAAGCTTTCTTT.

The chain has TRBV15 and TRBJ2-1; no reliable D call. From germline, CDR1 is LNHNV and CDR2 YYDKDF (reference sequence). CDR3 length equals 12 residues. V lost 6 bases and J lost 7, with 10 bases in between. CDR3 amino acids: CATSEPANEQFF. For the CDR3, the DNA is TGTGCCACCAGTGAACCGGCAAATGAGCAGTTCTTC.

This chain uses TRBV10-2 with TRBJ2-4; D is uncertain. Germline CDR1 and CDR2: WSHSY and SAAADI. The CDR3 length is 10 residues. Trimming pared 4 bases from V and 7 bases from J, leaving 2 bases between. The CDR3 DNA sequence: TGCGCCAGCAGTGGGAACATTCAGTACTTC. Translation: CASSGNIQYF.

The chain carries TRBV30 and TRBJ2-2; 8 nucleotides line up with TRBD2. The V gene end was trimmed by 4 bases and the J gene end by 5 bases; junction bases not matched to a gene: 6. This CDR3 has 14 amino acids. Germline loops: CDR1 GTSNPN, CDR2 SVGIG (reference sequence). As DNA, the CDR3 is TGTGCCTGGACGGGGGGGGCCGGTACCGGGGAGCTGTTTTTT. Its translation: CAWTGGAGTGELFF.

The J gene is TRBJ2-3, the V gene TRBV6-5; TRBD2 aligns across 10 bases. Germline CDR1 and CDR2: MNHEY and SVGAGI. This CDR3 has 15 amino acids. Trimming cost V 5 bases and J 4 bases; bases outside gene matches: 6. This CDR3 is CASSATSGEADTQYF. The DNA of the CDR3 is TGTGCCAGCAGTGCCACTAGCGGGGAAGCAGATACGCAGTATTTT.

This sequence joins TRBV30 and TRBJ2-3, with 7 bases aligning to TRBD2. This CDR3 has 14 amino acids. J lost 6 bases, V lost 1 base, and 7 bases had no gene match. CDR1 is GTSNPN, CDR2 SVGIG, per germline (reference sequence). CDR3 bases: TGTGCCTGGAGTGCCTCTGGACTAGGGGATACGCAGTATTTT. Amino acids: CAWSASGLGDTQYF.

This clone has a single count. Other DNA sequences in this sample translate to the same CDR3. This chain uses TRBV6-5 with TRBJ2-7; D possibly corresponds to TRBD1 (6 bases). The CDR3 consists of 13 residues. Germline CDR1 reads MNHEY; CDR2 reads SVGAGI. Trimming removed 0 bases at V and 6 bases at J, with 9 bases between. The CDR3 reads CASSYSQGSEQYF. Here the CDR3 DNA reads TGTGCCAGCAGTTACTCGCAGGGGTCCGAGCAGTACTTC.

The J gene is TRBJ2-1, the V gene TRBV2; D is unresolved. The CDR3 extends over 17 amino acids. Trimming stripped 2 bases from V and 2 bases from J, with 16 bases between. The germline gives CDR1 SNHLY, CDR2 FYNNEI. The CDR3 sequence: CASSENGLADPYNEQFF. CDR3 nucleotides: TGTGCCAGCAGTGAAAATGGTCTCGCGGATCCCTACAATGAGCAGTTCTTC.

The J gene is TRBJ2-7, the V gene TRBV13, with 9 bases aligning to TRBD1. Per germline, CDR1 PRHDT and CDR2 FYEKMQ (reference sequence). V lost 5 bases, J lost 5 bases, and 4 bases stayed unmatched. CDR3 length: 13 residues. CDR3 sequence (DNA): TGTGCCAGCAGCCGGACAGGGGTCGACGAGCAGTACTTC. Amino acid sequence: CASSRTGVDEQYF. Supplemented by reference TRBV13 and TRBJ2-7, the full variable domain reads AAGVIQSPRHLIKEKRETATLKCYPIPRHDTVYWYQQGPGQDPQFLISFYEKMQSDKGSIPDRFSAQQFSDYHSELNMSSLELGDSALYFCASSRTGVDEQYFGPGTRLTVT.

The V gene is TRBV6-6, the J gene TRBJ2-2; D may be TRBD1 (6 bases). Germline V gene data show CDR1 as MNHNY and CDR2 as SVGAGI (reference sequence). The CDR3 contains 16 residues. V was cut by 1 base and J by 0 bases, with 9 bases left in between. The CDR3 protein is CASSYWTVANTGELFF. The CDR3 DNA reads TGTGCCAGCAGTTACTGGACAGTCGCGAACACCGGGGAGCTGTTTTTT.

V gene TRBV6-1 combines with J gene TRBJ2-5, with D possibly matching TRBD2 (5 bases). Germline CDR1 is MNHNS and CDR2 is SASEGT. The V gene lost 0 bases and the J gene lost 5 bases, with 10 bases spanning the gap. The CDR3 spans 14 residues. CDR3: CASSEAPGGETQYF. In DNA, the CDR3 is TGTGCCAGCAGTGAAGCGCCAGGAGGCGAGACCCAGTACTTC.

Details on this clone: The sample contains more than one DNA sequence encoding this CDR3. The chain has TRBV29-1 and TRBJ2-2, with a possible D match to TRBD1 (5 bases). Trimming took off 3 bases at V and 2 bases at J, with 7 bases between the two ends. The CDR3 has 13 amino acids. The germline V gene encodes CDR1 SQVTM and CDR2 ANQGSEA. The CDR3 loop reads CSVDDRNTGELFF. Written as DNA, the CDR3 is TGCAGCGTTGATGACAGAAACACCGGGGAGCTGTTTTTT.

The V gene is TRBV4-3, the J gene TRBJ1-3, with 8 nucleotides matching TRBD1. This CDR3 is built from 15 residues. V shed 2 bases, J shed 1 base, and the junction held 1 base outside the gene matches. The germline CDR1 and CDR2 sequences are LGHNA and YSLEER. The CDR3 DNA reads TGCGCCAGCAGCCAAACAGGGGGATCTGGAAACACCATATATTTT. Translating it yields CASSQTGGSGNTIYF.

The chain joins TRBV9 to TRBJ2-5, with D unclear. V lost 1 base to trimming and J lost 2 bases, with 9 bases between them. The CDR3 loop spans 14 amino acids. Germline V gene lookup returns CDR1 SGDLS and CDR2 YYNGEE. The CDR3 region has the DNA TGTGCCAGCAGCGTATATTGGGGACAAGAGACCCAGTACTTC. Amino acid sequence: CASSVYWGQETQYF.